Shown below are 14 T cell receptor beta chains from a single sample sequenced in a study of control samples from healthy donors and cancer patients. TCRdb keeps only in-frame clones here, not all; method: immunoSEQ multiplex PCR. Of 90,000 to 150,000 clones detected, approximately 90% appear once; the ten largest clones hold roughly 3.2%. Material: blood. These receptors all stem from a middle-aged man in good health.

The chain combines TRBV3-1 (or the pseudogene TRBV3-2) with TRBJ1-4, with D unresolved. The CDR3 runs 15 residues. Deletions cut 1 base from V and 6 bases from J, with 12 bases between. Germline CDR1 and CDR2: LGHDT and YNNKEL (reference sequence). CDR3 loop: CASSQARRYYEKLFF. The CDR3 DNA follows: TGTGCCAGCAGCCAAGCCCGGAGGTATTATGAAAAACTGTTTTTT.

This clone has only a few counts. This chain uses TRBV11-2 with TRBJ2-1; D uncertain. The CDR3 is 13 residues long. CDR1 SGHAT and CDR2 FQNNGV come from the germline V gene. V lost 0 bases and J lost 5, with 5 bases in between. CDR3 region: CASSLDRHNEQFF. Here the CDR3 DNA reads TGTGCCAGCAGCTTAGATCGGCACAATGAGCAGTTCTTC.

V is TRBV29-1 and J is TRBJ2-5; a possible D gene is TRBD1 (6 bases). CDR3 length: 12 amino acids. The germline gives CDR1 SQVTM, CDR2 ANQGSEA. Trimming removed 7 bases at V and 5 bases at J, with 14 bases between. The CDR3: CSATGSGETQYF. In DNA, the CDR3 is TGCAGCGCTACAGGGTCGGGGGAGACCCAGTACTTC.

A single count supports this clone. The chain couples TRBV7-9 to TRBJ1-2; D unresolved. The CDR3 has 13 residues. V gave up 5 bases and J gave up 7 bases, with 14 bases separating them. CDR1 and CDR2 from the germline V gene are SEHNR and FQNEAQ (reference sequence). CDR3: CASSLSINSGYTF. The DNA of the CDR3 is TGTGCCAGCAGCCTTTCTATCAACAGTGGCTACACCTTC.

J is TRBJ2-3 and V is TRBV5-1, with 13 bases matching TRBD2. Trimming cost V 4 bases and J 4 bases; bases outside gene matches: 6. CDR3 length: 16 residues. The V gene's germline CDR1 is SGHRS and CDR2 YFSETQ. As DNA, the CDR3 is TGCGCCAGCAGCATAGGGACTAGCGGGGCGTCAGATACGCAGTATTTT. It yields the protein CASSIGTSGASDTQYF.

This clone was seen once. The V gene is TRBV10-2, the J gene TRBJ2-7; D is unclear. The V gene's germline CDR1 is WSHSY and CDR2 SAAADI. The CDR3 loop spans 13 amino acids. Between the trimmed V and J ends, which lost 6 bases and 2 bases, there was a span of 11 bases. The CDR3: CASSWAQTYEQYF. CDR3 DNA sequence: TGCGCCAGCAGCTGGGCGCAGACCTACGAGCAGTACTTC.

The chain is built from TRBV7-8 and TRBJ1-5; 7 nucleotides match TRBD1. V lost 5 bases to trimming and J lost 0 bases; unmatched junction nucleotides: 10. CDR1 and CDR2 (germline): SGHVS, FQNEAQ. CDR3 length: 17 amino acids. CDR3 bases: TGTGCCAGCAGCATATCCGGGACAGCCTTTAGCAATCAGCCCCAGCATTTT. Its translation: CASSISGTAFSNQPQHF.

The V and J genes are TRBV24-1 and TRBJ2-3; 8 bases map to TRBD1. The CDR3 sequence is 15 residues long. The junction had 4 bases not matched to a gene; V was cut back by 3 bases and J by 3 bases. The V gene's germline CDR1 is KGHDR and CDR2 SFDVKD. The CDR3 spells CATSDQGARTDTQYF. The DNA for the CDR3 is TGTGCCACCAGTGATCAGGGGGCAAGAACAGATACGCAGTATTTT.

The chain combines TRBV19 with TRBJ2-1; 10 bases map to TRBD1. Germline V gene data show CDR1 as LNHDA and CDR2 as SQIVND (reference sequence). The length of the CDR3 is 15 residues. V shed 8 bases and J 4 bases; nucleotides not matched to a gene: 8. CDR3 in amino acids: CASGRGTGVYNEQFF. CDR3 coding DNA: TGTGCCAGTGGCCGCGGGACAGGGGTGTACAATGAGCAGTTCTTC.

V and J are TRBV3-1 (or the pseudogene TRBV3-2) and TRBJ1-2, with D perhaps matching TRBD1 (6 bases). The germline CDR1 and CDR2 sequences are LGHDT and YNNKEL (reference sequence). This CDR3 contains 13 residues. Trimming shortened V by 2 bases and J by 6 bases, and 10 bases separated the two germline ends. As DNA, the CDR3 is TGTGCCAGCAGCCAACGGGGGGACAATGGCTACACCTTC. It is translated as CASSQRGDNGYTF.

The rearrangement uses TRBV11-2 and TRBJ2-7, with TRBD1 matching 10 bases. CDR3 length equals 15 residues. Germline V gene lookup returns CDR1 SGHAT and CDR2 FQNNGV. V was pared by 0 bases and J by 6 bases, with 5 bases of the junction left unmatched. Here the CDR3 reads CASSLDRTGGGEQYF. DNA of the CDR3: TGTGCCAGCAGCTTAGATCGGACAGGGGGAGGCGAGCAGTACTTC.

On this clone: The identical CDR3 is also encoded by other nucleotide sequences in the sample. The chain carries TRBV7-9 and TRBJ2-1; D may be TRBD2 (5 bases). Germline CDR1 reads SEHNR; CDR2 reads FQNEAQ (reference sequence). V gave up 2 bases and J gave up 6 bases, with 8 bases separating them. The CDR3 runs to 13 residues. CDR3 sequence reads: CASSLIGLNEQFF. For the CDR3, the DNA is TGTGCCAGCAGCTTAATAGGACTCAATGAGCAGTTCTTC.

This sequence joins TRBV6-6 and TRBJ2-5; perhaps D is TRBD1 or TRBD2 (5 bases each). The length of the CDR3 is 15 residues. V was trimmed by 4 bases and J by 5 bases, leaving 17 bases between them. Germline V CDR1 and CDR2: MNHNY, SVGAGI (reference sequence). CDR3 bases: TGTGCCAGCAGTTCTTGGGGACGCGGAGGCGAGACCCAGTACTTC. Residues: CASSSWGRGGETQYF.

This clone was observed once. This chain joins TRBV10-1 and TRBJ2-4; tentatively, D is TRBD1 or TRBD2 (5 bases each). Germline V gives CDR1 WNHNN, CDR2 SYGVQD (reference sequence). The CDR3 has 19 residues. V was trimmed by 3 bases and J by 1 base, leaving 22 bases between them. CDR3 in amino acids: CASSEGKGTRNLAKNIQYF. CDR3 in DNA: TGCGCCAGCAGTGAAGGAAAGGGGACCCGAAACTTGGCCAAAAACATTCAGTACTTC.